One and the same sample provided the 10 T cell receptor beta chains below, sequenced in a study of blood T cell repertoires in COVID-19. Repertoires were generated with immunoSEQ multiplex PCR, while TCRdb's copy carries only in-frame clones and drops some. The sample holds more than 300,000 clones; about nine tenths are singletons and the top ten take about 6.9%. What was sequenced was peripheral blood. The receptors derive from a woman in her 50s with COVID-19, enrolled during active disease.

The genes are TRBV3-1 (or the pseudogene TRBV3-2) and TRBJ2-1, with D uncertain. CDR3 length: 14 residues. The germline V gene encodes CDR1 LGHDT and CDR2 YNNKEL (reference sequence). Trimming stripped 1 base from V and 9 bases from J, with 13 bases between. The CDR3 reads CASSQAGVTAEQFF. The DNA for the CDR3 is TGTGCCAGCAGCCAAGCCGGAGTAACGGCTGAGCAGTTCTTC.

This rearrangement joins TRBV6-5 to TRBJ2-2, with D unresolved. This CDR3 has 16 amino acids. Germline values: CDR1 MNHEY, CDR2 SVGAGI. V was shortened by 1 base and J by 6 bases, with 15 bases between the two germline ends. CDR3 in DNA: TGTGCCAGCAGTTACTTTGGCAAAAAACAGCCCGGGGAGCTGTTTTTT. This sequence encodes CASSYFGKKQPGELFF.

The chain recombines TRBV10-2 with TRBJ1-2; D ambiguous. The CDR3 runs to 13 residues. V lost 8 bases, J lost 4 bases, and 14 bases lay in between. The germline CDR1 and CDR2 sequences are WSHSY and SAAADI. The CDR3 sequence: CASGDLHLYGYTF. For the CDR3, the DNA is TGCGCCAGCGGAGACTTACACCTCTATGGCTACACCTTC.

V gene TRBV11-2 combines with J gene TRBJ2-2; 8 nucleotides align to TRBD2. The CDR3 has 18 residues. Trimming removed 6 bases from V and 1 base from J; junction bases left unmatched: 13. Germline loops: CDR1 SGHAT, CDR2 FQNNGV. The CDR3 DNA follows: TGTGCCAGCAGTTCCAACGGGCGGACTAGCCTGAACACCGGGGAGCTGTTTTTT. Translating gives CASSSNGRTSLNTGELFF.

The chain joins TRBV6-7 to TRBJ1-5; D perhaps matches TRBD1 (6 bases). TRBV6-7 belongs to the ORF category, with a function that is uncertain. The CDR3 sequence is 18 residues long. With 6 bases removed from V and 3 bases from J, the gap between germline ends came to 24 bases. The CDR3 DNA reads as TGTGCCAGCAGCCCCATACGGCGCCGACAGGTCCTCAATCAGCCCCAGCATTTT. This sequence encodes CASSPIRRRQVLNQPQHF.

This chain links TRBV3-1 (or the pseudogene TRBV3-2) with TRBJ1-5, with 10 bases aligning to TRBD1. Germline CDR1 and CDR2: LGHDT and YNNKEL (reference sequence). J was trimmed by 3 bases and V by 5 bases; bases with no gene match: 4. The length of the CDR3 is 15 residues. The CDR3 region is CASSLGQGSNQPQHF. CDR3 coding DNA: TGTGCCAGCAGCTTGGGACAGGGGTCCAATCAGCCCCAGCATTTT.

The chain recombines TRBV10-3 with TRBJ2-5; D unresolved. CDR3 length: 13 residues. Trimming shortened V by 7 bases and J by 4 bases, and 13 bases separated the two germline ends. The germline V gene has CDR1 ENHRY and CDR2 SYGVKD. CDR3 nucleotides: TGTGCCATCACGGCAGGCTCCGGAGAGACCCAGTACTTC. This sequence encodes CAITAGSGETQYF.

This chain joins TRBV27 and TRBJ1-5, with D possibly matching TRBD1 (6 bases). Per germline, CDR1 MNHEY and CDR2 SMNVEV (reference sequence). CDR3 length: 11 amino acids. Trimming pared 11 bases from V and 2 bases from J, leaving 7 bases between. CDR3 protein: CAPGGNQPQHF. CDR3 in DNA: TGTGCCCCAGGGGGCAATCAGCCCCAGCATTTT.

This clone was seen more than once but under ten times. The chain combines TRBV19 with TRBJ1-3, with D hard to call. The germline V gene encodes CDR1 LNHDA and CDR2 SQIVND (reference sequence). Trimming cost V 6 bases and J 0 bases, with 6 bases left between them. The CDR3 is made up of 13 amino acids. CDR3 nucleotide sequence: TGTGCCAGTAGCCCGAGCTCTGGAAACACCATATATTTT. It is translated as CASSPSSGNTIYF.

This chain links TRBV6-5 with TRBJ1-1; D remains unclear. CDR3 length equals 13 residues. Germline CDR1 and CDR2: MNHEY and SVGAGI. V was clipped by 5 bases and J by 5 bases, with 12 bases between them. The CDR3 DNA sequence: TGTGCCAGCAGTCGGGGATGGAAGACTGAAGCTTTCTTT. Encoded protein: CASSRGWKTEAFF.